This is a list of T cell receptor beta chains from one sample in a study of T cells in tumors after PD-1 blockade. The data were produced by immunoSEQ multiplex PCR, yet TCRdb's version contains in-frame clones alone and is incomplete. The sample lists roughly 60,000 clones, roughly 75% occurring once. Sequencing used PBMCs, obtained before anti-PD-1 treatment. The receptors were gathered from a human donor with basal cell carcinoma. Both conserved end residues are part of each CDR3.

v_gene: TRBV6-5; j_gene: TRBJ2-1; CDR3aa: CASSYGGEQFF
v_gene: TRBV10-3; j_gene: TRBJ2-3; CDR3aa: CAISESTSKAQYF
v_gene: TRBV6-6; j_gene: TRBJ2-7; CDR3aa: CASSSYSPPSYEQYF
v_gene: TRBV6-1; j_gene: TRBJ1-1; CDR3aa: CASSEALGQGGTEAFF
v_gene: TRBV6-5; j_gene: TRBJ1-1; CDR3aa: CASRRGQGNTEAFF
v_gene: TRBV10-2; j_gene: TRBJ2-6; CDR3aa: CASRATGSDSGANVLTF
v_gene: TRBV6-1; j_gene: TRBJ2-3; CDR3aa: CASSKASAGDTDTQYF
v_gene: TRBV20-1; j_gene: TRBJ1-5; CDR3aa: CSASTGMDHQPQHF
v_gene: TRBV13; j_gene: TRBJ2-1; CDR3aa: CASSFRLAGGEQFF
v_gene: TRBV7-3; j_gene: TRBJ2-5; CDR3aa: CASSLGLAGAQETQYF
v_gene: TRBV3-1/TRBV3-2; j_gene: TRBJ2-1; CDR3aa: CASSSTPGLAGGGSYNEQFF
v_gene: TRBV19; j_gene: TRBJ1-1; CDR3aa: CASTPRTGVTEAFF
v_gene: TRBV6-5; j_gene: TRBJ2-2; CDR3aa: CASKGAGELFF
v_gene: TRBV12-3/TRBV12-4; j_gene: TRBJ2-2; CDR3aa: CASSPSDTGELFF
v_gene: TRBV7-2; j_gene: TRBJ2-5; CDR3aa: CASSLDGGARETQYF
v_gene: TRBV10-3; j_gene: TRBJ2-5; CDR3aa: CAISGDSQETQYF